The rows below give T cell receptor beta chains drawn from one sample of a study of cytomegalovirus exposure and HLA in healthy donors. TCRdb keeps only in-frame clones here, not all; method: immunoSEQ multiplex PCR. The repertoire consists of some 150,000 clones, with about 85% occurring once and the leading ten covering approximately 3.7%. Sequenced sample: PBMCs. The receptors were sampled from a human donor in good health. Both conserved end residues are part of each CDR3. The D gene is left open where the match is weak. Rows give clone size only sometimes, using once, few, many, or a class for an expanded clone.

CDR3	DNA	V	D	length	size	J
CAWSVRGGATDTQYF	TGTGCCTGGAGTGTACGAGGGGGGGCCACAGATACGCAGTATTTT	TRBV30	.	15	once	TRBJ2-3
CSSSYQNTEAFF	TGTTCCAGCAGCTATCAGAACACTGAAGCTTTCTTT	TRBV7-9	.	12	.	TRBJ1-1
CASSLGGLAGYEQYF	TGCGCCAGCAGCTTGGGTGGACTAGCGGGTTACGAGCAGTACTTC	TRBV5-1	TRBD2	15	.	TRBJ2-7
CATSRGLTGQVSEQYF	TGTGCCACCAGCAGAGGCCTTACGGGACAGGTTTCCGAGCAGTACTTC	TRBV15	TRBD1	16	.	TRBJ2-7
CASSIGGTIGNEQYF	TGTGCCAGTAGTATAGGAGGAACGATCGGGAACGAGCAGTACTTC	TRBV19	.	15	few	TRBJ2-7
CAWSVGLASATDTQYF	TGTGCCTGGAGTGTAGGACTAGCCTCCGCCACAGATACGCAGTATTTT	TRBV30	TRBD2	16	.	TRBJ2-3
CASSSGSLGREQYF	TGTGCCAGCAGTTCGGGTAGCTTGGGGCGCGAGCAGTACTTC	TRBV28	.	14	.	TRBJ2-7
CASSLGWGQGSYEQYF	TGCGCCAGCAGCTTGGGATGGGGACAGGGCTCCTACGAGCAGTACTTC	TRBV5-1	TRBD1	16	.	TRBJ2-7
CATSSMTRTGSLANEQFF	TGTGCCACCAGCAGCATGACCCGGACAGGGAGTCTCGCTAATGAGCAGTTCTTC	TRBV15	TRBD1	18	once	TRBJ2-1
CASSEETGLLRSEQYF	TGTGCCAGCAGTGAAGAAACGGGACTCCTCAGGTCCGAGCAGTACTTC	TRBV2	.	16	.	TRBJ2-7
CASSPGTVGNTIYF	TGTGCCAGCAGCCCCGGGACAGTCGGAAACACCATATATTTT	TRBV5-4	TRBD1	14	.	TRBJ1-3
CASSFGTGPYEQYF	TGTGCCAGTAGTTTTGGGACAGGGCCCTACGAGCAGTACTTC	TRBV19	TRBD1	14	.	TRBJ2-7
CATNRGGVGNTEAFF	TGTGCCACAAACAGAGGGGGGGTGGGGAACACTGAAGCTTTCTTT	TRBV6-1	.	15	.	TRBJ1-1
CASSGQSEIQYF	TGTGCCAGCAGCGGCCAATCGGAGATTCAGTACTTC	TRBV9	.	12	.	TRBJ2-4
CASSVSGALSNQPQHF	TGTGCCAGCAGTGTTTCAGGGGCCCTTAGCAATCAGCCCCAGCATTTT	TRBV2	.	16	.	TRBJ1-5
CASRREGRREAFF	TGTGCCAGCAGACGGGAGGGTCGGCGTGAAGCTTTCTTT	TRBV5-4	.	13	.	TRBJ1-1
CASSDGGNTIYF	TGTGCCAGCAGTGACGGTGGAAACACCATATATTTT	TRBV6-1	.	12	once	TRBJ1-3
CASSIGQGAALEQYF	TGTGCCAGTAGTATCGGCCAGGGGGCGGCCTTGGAGCAGTACTTC	TRBV19	TRBD1	15	.	TRBJ2-7
CASSTSSGGNPEQFF	TGTGCCAGCAGCACCTCCTCGGGGGGGAATCCTGAGCAGTTCTTC	TRBV7-8	TRBD2	15	.	TRBJ2-1
CASSNAGGISGNTIYF	TGTGCCAGCAGTAATGCAGGGGGGATCTCTGGAAACACCATATATTTT	TRBV28	TRBD1	16	.	TRBJ1-3
CASSPIDRSEQYF	TGTGCCAGCAGCCCCATCGATCGGAGCGAGCAGTACTTC	TRBV14	.	13	.	TRBJ2-7
CASSPLGQRRDEQYF	TGCGCCAGCAGTCCTCTGGGACAGAGAAGGGACGAGCAGTACTTC	TRBV10-2	TRBD1	15	.	TRBJ2-7
CASSYPGQGDGYTF	TGTGCCAGCAGTTACCCTGGACAGGGGGATGGCTACACCTTC	TRBV6-5	TRBD1	14	.	TRBJ1-2
CASSLTGSISTDTQYF	TGTGCCAGCAGCCTAACTGGGAGCATCTCTACAGATACGCAGTATTTT	TRBV7-3	.	16	.	TRBJ2-3
CAWDPSGTGHYGYTF	TGTGCCTGGGATCCTTCCGGGACAGGGCACTATGGCTACACCTTC	TRBV30	TRBD1	15	.	TRBJ1-2
CSVIEHTDTQYF	TGCAGCGTTATCGAGCATACAGATACGCAGTATTTT	TRBV29-1	.	12	.	TRBJ2-3